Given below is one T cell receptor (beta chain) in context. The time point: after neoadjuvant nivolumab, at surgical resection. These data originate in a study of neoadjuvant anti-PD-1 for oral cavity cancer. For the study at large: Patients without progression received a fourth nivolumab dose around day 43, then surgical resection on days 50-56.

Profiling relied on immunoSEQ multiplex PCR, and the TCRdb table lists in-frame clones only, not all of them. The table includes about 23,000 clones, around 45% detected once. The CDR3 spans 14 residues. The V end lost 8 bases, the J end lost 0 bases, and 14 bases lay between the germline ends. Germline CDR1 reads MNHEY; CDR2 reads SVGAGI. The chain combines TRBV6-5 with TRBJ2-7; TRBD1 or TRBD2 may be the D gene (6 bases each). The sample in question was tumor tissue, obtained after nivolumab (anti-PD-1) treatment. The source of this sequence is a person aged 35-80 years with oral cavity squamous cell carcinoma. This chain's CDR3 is CASGRGAASYEQYF. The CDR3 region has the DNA TGTGCCAGCGGTAGGGGGGCAGCCTCCTACGAGCAGTACTTC.